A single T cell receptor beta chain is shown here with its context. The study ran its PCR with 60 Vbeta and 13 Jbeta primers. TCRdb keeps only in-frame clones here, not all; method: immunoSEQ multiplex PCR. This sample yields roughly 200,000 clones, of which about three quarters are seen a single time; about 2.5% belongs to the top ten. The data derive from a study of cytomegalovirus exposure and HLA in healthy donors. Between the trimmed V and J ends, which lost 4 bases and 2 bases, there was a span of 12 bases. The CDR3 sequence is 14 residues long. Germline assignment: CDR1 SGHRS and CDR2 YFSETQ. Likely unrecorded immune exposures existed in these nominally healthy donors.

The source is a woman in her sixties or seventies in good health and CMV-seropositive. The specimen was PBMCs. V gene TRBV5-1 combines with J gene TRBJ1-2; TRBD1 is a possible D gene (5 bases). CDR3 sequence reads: CASSTGLTNYGYTF. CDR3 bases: TGCGCCAGCAGCACGGGACTCACAAACTATGGCTACACCTTC.